The subject of this entry is one T cell receptor (beta chain). The data derive from a study of technical replicates of blood from a few donors. Germline lookup yields CDR1 MDHEN and CDR2 SYDVKM. This CDR3 comprises 13 residues. Trimming took 6 bases from V and 5 from J; bases not matched to a gene: 3. The table came from immunoSEQ multiplex PCR; TCRdb's copy has only in-frame clones and leaves some out. The sample records about 74,000 clones, about 91% being singletons. The gene calls are TRBV28 and TRBJ2-5, with TRBD1 matching 10 bases. The sample comprised T cells isolated from PBMCs. This sequence originates from a human donor in good health. Written as DNA, the CDR3 is TGTGCCAGCAGGACAGGGGGCCGGGAGACCCAGTACTTC. This codes for CASRTGGRETQYF.